This TCR beta chain was identified during a study of T cells in Graves' hyperthyroidism and ophthalmopathy (dated by TCRdb to 2018 to 2020). Concerning the study at large: Peripheral blood samples were taken at initial diagnosis, before any treatment was given. To identify TCR V-J signatures that set the groups apart, the researchers used a discovery cohort of roughly 100 patients, made up of roughly 45 with Graves' ophthalmopathy and 57 with stable Graves' hyperthyroidism. The 80 to 100 discovery patients were randomly divided into training and test sets at a 7:3 ratio. TCR Vbeta CDR3 sequencing of fewer than 150 peripheral blood samples (about 45 ophthalmopathy, some 75 hyperthyroidism and some 17 progressor patients) is reported in the paper. Thyroid tissue and blood T-cell repertoires from about six Graves' hyperthyroidism patients were also compared in the study. After sampling, hyperthyroidism patients received methimazole starting at 30 mg daily, and ophthalmopathy patients received high-dose intravenous methylprednisolone. An independent validation cohort of fewer than 20 hyperthyroidism patients and more than 15 patients who later progressed to ophthalmopathy tested prospective prediction of ophthalmopathy. Study-wide findings and limitations: In validation, the model predicted progression to ophthalmopathy with 60% to 71% sensitivity and roughly 75% specificity, a median of about six months before onset. Sample size was not statistically predetermined, and blinding of investigators to group allocation was not performed. Most expanded thyroid clonotypes (frequency above 0.001) were also detected in blood, suggesting blood repertoires may reflect thyroid immune responses. A model built on a 13 V-J signature distinguished ophthalmopathy from stable hyperthyroidism, reaching around 87% sensitivity and under 84% specificity in cross-validation and 80%/75% in testing.

Stable Graves' hyperthyroidism was defined as the absence of progression to ophthalmopathy over 18 months of follow-up. Hyperthyroidism patients were aged 18 to 65 years and newly diagnosed, with disease duration of less than 2 months. Any patient with an uncontrolled infection, another autoimmune disease, pregnancy or lactation was excluded. Diagnoses relied on clinical symptoms, serum thyroxine and TRAb, thyroid ultrasound and orbital computed tomography. PBMCs were separated from 8 to 10 ml of fresh peripheral blood using Ficoll-Paque density gradient centrifugation. Total RNA was extracted with Trizol reagent, and quality was checked on an Agilent 2100 Bioanalyzer. V is clipped by 7 bases and J by 3 bases, and the sequence between their germline boundaries is 20 bases long. There are 16 amino acids in the CDR3, from cysteine to phenylalanine inclusive. Solely the CDR3 DNA is kept, with 48 bases framed from the first base. CDR1 and CDR2 are read off the germline V gene as SGHDT and YYEEEE.

TCR beta CDR3 regions were amplified from RNA transcripts. The first round of RT-PCR for the TCR CDR3 was performed with the HTBI primer set and the Qiagen OneStep RT-PCR kit. A second multiplex PCR round built the libraries, followed by size selection and purification. The libraries were sequenced on an Illumina HiSeq2000 using paired-end 100 bp reads. The authors' pipeline ran thus. Raw data were processed with SOAPnuke, discarding reads with adapters, uncalled bases, mean Phred below 15, or no exact constant-primer or identifier match. COPE v1.2.5 was used to merge high-quality paired reads, and clonotypes were defined as unique nucleotide sequences. MiTCR v1.1 was used to align clonotypes to the IMGT TRBV, TRBD and TRBJ reference segments. Analysis was restricted to V-J combinations with a frequency above 0.0001, which covered over 98% of repertoires. A TCS score was defined as the ratio of F50 (clonal expansion) to E x V (chaos), with BLOSUM62-based TCRdist applied between CDR3 peptides within each V-J. Welch's t-statistics and random forest reduced several hundred V-J features to about 13, which were used in a naive Bayes classifier (R e1071). TCRdb reworked the public reads: Q25 trimming with fastp, MiXCR clone assembly, productive beta chains retained. Records with the same CDR3 protein are collapsed into one entry carrying the most frequent genes and DNA. The V and J calls and clone size are TCRdb's, not the authors'. Here the sample has about 480,000 distinct CDR3 sequences; around 15% occur a single time. Of the sample, around a sixth is held by the ten largest clones.

This clonotype has at least ten counts. Which antigen it targets is not known. Per-nucleotide qualities are absent, and no much larger clonotype sits a single base away. The TCR was taken from a woman aged 18-30 years with Graves' hyperthyroidism. Material: blood. The rearrangement joined TRBV5-6 to TRBJ2-4, with TRBD1 tentatively as D gene (5 bases match). Here the CDR3 is given as CASGTSAGLVKNIQYF. The nucleotide sequence reads TGTGCCAGCGGCACGTCGGCAGGGTTGGTCAAAAACATTCAGTACTTC.